The 26 T cell receptor beta chains in this list originate from one sample, sequenced in a study of PD-1 blockade in classical Hodgkin lymphoma. TCRdb's copy holds only in-frame clones and misses some; the assay was immunoSEQ multiplex PCR. This table holds some 150,000 clones, under 85% found once. Brentuximab vedotin exposure varied, and every patient relapsed after autologous stem cell transplantation. The sample here was peripheral blood mononuclear cells (PBMCs), taken before the second cycle of nivolumab. The receptor set was obtained from a human donor with classical Hodgkin lymphoma.

This chain links TRBV5-1 with TRBJ1-2, with TRBD1 matching over 8 bases. There are 15 residues in the CDR3. Per germline, CDR1 SGHRS and CDR2 YFSETQ. Germline trimming cut 7 bases from V and 0 bases from J; bases unmatched to any gene: 8. CDR3 amino acids: CASGERQGPNYGYTF. CDR3 nucleotides: TGCGCCAGCGGCGAGAGACAGGGGCCTAACTATGGCTACACCTTC.

The chain recombines TRBV6-5 with TRBJ1-2; D not certain. V lost 6 bases and J 4 bases, leaving 12 bases between the germline ends. Germline CDR1 reads MNHEY; CDR2 reads SVGAGI. The CDR3 contains 13 residues. The CDR3 protein is CASSRTVGYGYTF. The CDR3 DNA sequence: TGTGCCAGCAGCCGTACGGTGGGCTATGGCTACACCTTC.

The chain is built from TRBV6-6 and TRBJ1-4, with 8 bases identical to TRBD1. The CDR3 spans 16 residues. Germline V gene data show CDR1 as MNHNY and CDR2 as SVGAGI (reference sequence). J was trimmed by 12 bases and V by 0 bases; bases with no gene match: 12. The CDR3 DNA reads TGTGCCAGCAGTTACTCTGGGACAGGTCAGGTGGGGGAACTGTTTTTT. Translated, it gives CASSYSGTGQVGELFF.

This chain links TRBV10-3 with TRBJ1-2; D possibly corresponds to TRBD1 (5 bases). V lost 4 bases and J 8 bases, leaving 20 bases between the germline ends. CDR1 is ENHRY, CDR2 SYGVKD, per germline. This CDR3 is 15 amino acids long. The CDR3, as DNA: TGTGCCATCAGTGGCGGACACCTCAACCCGGGGGGCTACACCTTC. The encoded protein is CAISGGHLNPGGYTF.

The chain couples TRBV10-3 to TRBJ1-5; D is ambiguous. The germline V gene encodes CDR1 ENHRY and CDR2 SYGVKD. Trimming shortened V by 0 bases and J by 6 bases, and 12 bases separated the two germline ends. This CDR3 has 15 residues. CDR3 residues: CAISESIVGSQPQHF. Written as DNA, the CDR3 is TGTGCCATCAGTGAGTCGATTGTCGGGAGTCAGCCCCAGCATTTT.

This chain links TRBV4-1 with TRBJ1-2; D gene uncertain. CDR1 is MGHRA and CDR2 is YSYEKL in the germline V gene. This CDR3 region has 17 residues. With 3 bases removed from V and 2 bases from J, the gap between germline ends came to 19 bases. CDR3 DNA: TGCGCCAGCAGCCAGCCCGAGGACCTTCTCTTAAACTATGGCTACACCTTC. It yields the protein CASSQPEDLLLNYGYTF.

V usage is TRBV7-9 and J usage is TRBJ1-1; perhaps TRBD1 as D (6 bases). The CDR3 is 16 residues long. The ends were cut back, 3 bases at V and 0 bases at J, with 14 bases in the middle. CDR1 is SEHNR, CDR2 FQNEAQ, per germline (reference sequence). CDR3 coding DNA: TGTGCCAGCAGCTTCCGGGACACCCCGATGAACACTGAAGCTTTCTTT. This codes for CASSFRDTPMNTEAFF.

The rearrangement joins TRBV7-8 to TRBJ1-5; no clear D gene. This CDR3 comprises 14 residues. The germline V gene has CDR1 SGHVS and CDR2 FQNEAQ. The V end lost 2 bases, the J end lost 4 bases, and 9 bases lay between the germline ends. DNA for the CDR3: TGTGCCAGCAGCTTATCGGGCAAGAATCAGCCCCAGCATTTT. It translates to CASSLSGKNQPQHF.

The V gene is TRBV6-5, the J gene TRBJ1-3; D uncertain. CDR3 length: 16 amino acids. V dropped 2 bases and J dropped 0 bases, with 11 bases sitting between them. Looked up from germline, CDR1 is MNHEY and CDR2 is SVGAGI. The CDR3 DNA sequence: TGTGCCAGCAGTTACGGGAAAGGAGACTCTGGAAACACCATATATTTT. This encodes CASSYGKGDSGNTIYF.

This clone was observed at least ten times. CDR3 sequence: CASSPLNKGSSAEQYF. In DNA, the CDR3 is TGTGCCAGTAGTCCACTAAACAAAGGGTCTTCCGCCGAGCAGTACTTC. The chain recombines TRBV19 with TRBJ2-7; D uncertain. Germline V gene data show CDR1 as LNHDA and CDR2 as SQIVND (reference sequence). Trimming took 5 bases from V and 6 from J, leaving 23 bases between them. The CDR3 extends over 16 amino acids. Complete variable domain (other parts from reference TRBV19 and TRBJ2-7): DGGITQSPKYLFRKEGQNVTLSCEQNLNHDAMYWYRQDPGQGLRLIYYSQIVNDFQKGDIAEGYSVSREKKESFPLTVTSAQKNPTAFYLCASSPLNKGSSAEQYFGPGTRLTVT.

This clone was picked up a small number of times. At one end, the junction sequence differs from germline, possibly due to a read error. The rearrangement joins TRBV5-1 to TRBJ2-7; D is undetermined. CDR3 length: 13 amino acids. Germline values: CDR1 SGHRS, CDR2 YFSETQ. The CDR3 nucleotides are TGTGCCAGCAGCTTGAAAAAGGGTTACGAGCAGTACTTC. It yields the protein CASSLKKGYEQYF.

This clone was seen only a few times. The chain has TRBV10-3 and TRBJ2-2; 10 bases match TRBD1. The CDR3 consists of 15 residues. Germline trimming cut 6 bases from V and 5 bases from J; bases unmatched to any gene: 6. Germline-derived CDR1 and CDR2 are ENHRY and SYGVKD. CDR3 region: CAIRGTGVWTGELFF. CDR3 DNA sequence: TGTGCCATCAGGGGGACAGGGGTATGGACCGGGGAGCTGTTTTTT.

The chain is built from TRBV6-6 and TRBJ2-2; D gene ambiguous. This CDR3 is 16 amino acids long. Trimming took off 6 bases at V and 1 base at J, with 15 bases between the two ends. The germline CDR1 and CDR2 sequences are MNHNY and SVGAGI (reference sequence). CDR3 DNA: TGTGCCAGCAGGTCTAGGGCTCCGGAGAACACCGGGGAGCTGTTTTTT. Translated, it gives CASRSRAPENTGELFF.

V usage is TRBV11-2 and J usage is TRBJ2-7; 12 bases are shared with TRBD2. The V and J ends lost 6 bases and 4 bases, in that order; junction bases with no gene match: 7. The germline V gene encodes CDR1 SGHAT and CDR2 FQNNGV. The CDR3 totals 15 residues. The CDR3 spells CASRWTSGDKYEQYF. The CDR3, as DNA: TGTGCCAGCAGATGGACTAGCGGGGACAAATACGAGCAGTACTTC.

The chain is built from TRBV4-1 and TRBJ1-2; D possibly corresponds to TRBD1 (5 bases). Germline CDR1 reads MGHRA; CDR2 reads YSYEKL. The CDR3 length is 16 residues. The ends were cut back, 4 bases at V and 2 bases at J, with 17 bases in the middle. CDR3 amino acids: CASSPKGARENYGYTF. The CDR3 DNA reads TGCGCCAGCAGCCCCAAGGGTGCCAGGGAGAACTATGGCTACACCTTC.

The chain joins TRBV7-9 to TRBJ1-1; 10 nucleotides agree with TRBD1. Losses at the gene ends were 5 bases for V and 0 bases for J; bases not matched to a gene: 6. CDR3 size: 16 residues. CDR1 and CDR2 (germline): SEHNR, FQNEAQ (reference sequence). CDR3 loop: CASSPRTGGLNTEAFF. CDR3 in DNA: TGTGCCAGCAGCCCGCGGACAGGGGGACTGAACACTGAAGCTTTCTTT.

This clone was seen more than once but under ten times. The chain is built from TRBV7-3 and TRBJ2-1, with D hard to call. The CDR3 is made up of 14 amino acids. The germline V gene has CDR1 SGHTA and CDR2 FQGTGA. V was pared by 5 bases and J by 3 bases, with 11 bases between. CDR3 DNA sequence: TGTGCCAGCAGCCAGTTGGGCCACTACAATGAGCAGTTCTTC. It encodes CASSQLGHYNEQFF.

This sequence joins TRBV9 and TRBJ1-1; maybe TRBD1 (6 bases). The CDR3 is 14 residues long. Germline assignment: CDR1 SGDLS and CDR2 YYNGEE. V was shortened by 4 bases and J by 5 bases, with 15 bases between the two germline ends. The CDR3 coding sequence is TGTGCCAGCAGCCTCGGGGGCTCGGGGACTGAAGCTTTCTTT. This gives the protein CASSLGGSGTEAFF.

This clone was seen just once. The rearrangement uses TRBV6-5 and TRBJ2-3, with 7 bases matching TRBD2. Per the germline V gene, CDR1 is MNHEY and CDR2 is SVGAGI. The CDR3 length is 14 residues. V lost 8 bases and J lost 5; bases outside the gene matches: 10. The CDR3 DNA is TGTGCCAGCTACGGGAGGCGGGGTATAGATACGCAGTATTTT. Residues: CASYGRRGIDTQYF.

The J gene is TRBJ2-2, the V gene TRBV4-1; 16 bases are a match to TRBD2. The J segment lost 5 bases and the V segment lost 1 base, leaving 7 bases of the junction unmatched. CDR3 length equals 19 residues. Per the germline V gene, CDR1 is MGHRA and CDR2 is YSYEKL. The CDR3 loop is CASSQVGLAGGPDTGELFF. The CDR3 bases are TGCGCCAGCAGCCAAGTGGGACTAGCGGGGGGGCCGGATACCGGGGAGCTGTTTTTT.

The V gene is TRBV27, the J gene TRBJ1-5, with D perhaps TRBD1 (5 bases). The CDR3 has 13 amino acids. The V and J ends lost 3 bases and 9 bases respectively, with 12 bases between them. The germline gives CDR1 MNHEY, CDR2 SMNVEV (reference sequence). The DNA for the CDR3 is TGTGCCAGCAGTTTGACCGGGACTCGGCCCCAGCATTTT. This gives the protein CASSLTGTRPQHF.

This clone has a handful of counts. J is TRBJ2-3 and V is TRBV4-3, with 8 positions matching TRBD1. CDR1 is LGHNA, CDR2 YSLEER, per germline. The junction had 6 bases not matched to a gene; V was cut back by 1 base and J by 6 bases. The CDR3 has 15 residues. CDR3 in amino acids: CASSQVGQGLDTQYF. The CDR3, as DNA: TGCGCCAGCAGCCAAGTCGGACAGGGTCTGGATACGCAGTATTTT.

This clone showed up just a few times. The rearrangement uses TRBV15 and TRBJ2-7; 12 bases match TRBD2. Unmatched junction bases numbered 6, after V lost 3 bases and J lost 0 bases. The V gene's germline CDR1 is LNHNV and CDR2 YYDKDF (reference sequence). The length of the CDR3 is 17 residues. The chain's CDR3 is CATSSATSGRSSYEQYF. CDR3 coding DNA: TGTGCCACCAGCAGTGCGACTAGCGGGAGAAGCTCCTACGAGCAGTACTTC.

The rearrangement links TRBV4-3 to TRBJ2-7; 8 bases are a match to TRBD2. J gave up 3 bases and V 4 bases, and 11 bases lay outside the gene matches. The V gene's germline CDR1 is LGHNA and CDR2 YSLEER. This CDR3 contains 16 residues. The CDR3 loop is CASSPSKGLGVYEQYF. The CDR3 bases are TGCGCCAGCAGCCCATCGAAGGGACTAGGGGTCTACGAGCAGTACTTC.

This sequence joins TRBV10-3 and TRBJ1-2; 9 positions agree with TRBD1. V lost 2 bases to trimming and J lost 6 bases; unmatched junction nucleotides: 4. CDR1 and CDR2 from the germline V gene are ENHRY and SYGVKD. This CDR3 has 14 residues. CDR3 loop: CAISEKDRGDGYTF. The CDR3 coding sequence is TGTGCCATCAGTGAGAAGGACAGGGGTGATGGCTACACCTTC.

This clone was observed a few times. V usage is TRBV7-2 and J usage is TRBJ2-5; D is unclear. V was pared by 5 bases and J by 0 bases, with 13 bases between. The germline V gene encodes CDR1 SGHTA and CDR2 FQGNSA. There are 15 residues in the CDR3. The CDR3 DNA reads as TGTGCCAGCAGCCCGACACCGACTTACCAAGAGACCCAGTACTTC. Its protein product is CASSPTPTYQETQYF.